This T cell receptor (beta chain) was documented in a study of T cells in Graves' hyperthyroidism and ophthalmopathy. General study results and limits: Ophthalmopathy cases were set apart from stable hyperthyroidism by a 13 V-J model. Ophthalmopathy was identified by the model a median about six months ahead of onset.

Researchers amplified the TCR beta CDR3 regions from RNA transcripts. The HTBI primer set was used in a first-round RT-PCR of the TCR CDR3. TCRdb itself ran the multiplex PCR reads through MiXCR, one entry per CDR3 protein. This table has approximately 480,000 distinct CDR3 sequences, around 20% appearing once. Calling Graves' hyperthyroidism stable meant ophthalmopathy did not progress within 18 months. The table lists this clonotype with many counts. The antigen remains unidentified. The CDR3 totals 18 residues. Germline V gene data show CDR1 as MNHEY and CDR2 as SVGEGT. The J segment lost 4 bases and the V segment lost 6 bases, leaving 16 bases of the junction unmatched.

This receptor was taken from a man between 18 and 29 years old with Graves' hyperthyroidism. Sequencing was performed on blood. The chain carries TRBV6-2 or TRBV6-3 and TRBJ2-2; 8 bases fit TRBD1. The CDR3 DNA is TGTGCCAGCAGACGGAGGGTGACAGGGGATGAGGTCACCGGGGAGCTGTTTTTT. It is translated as CASRRRVTGDEVTGELFF.